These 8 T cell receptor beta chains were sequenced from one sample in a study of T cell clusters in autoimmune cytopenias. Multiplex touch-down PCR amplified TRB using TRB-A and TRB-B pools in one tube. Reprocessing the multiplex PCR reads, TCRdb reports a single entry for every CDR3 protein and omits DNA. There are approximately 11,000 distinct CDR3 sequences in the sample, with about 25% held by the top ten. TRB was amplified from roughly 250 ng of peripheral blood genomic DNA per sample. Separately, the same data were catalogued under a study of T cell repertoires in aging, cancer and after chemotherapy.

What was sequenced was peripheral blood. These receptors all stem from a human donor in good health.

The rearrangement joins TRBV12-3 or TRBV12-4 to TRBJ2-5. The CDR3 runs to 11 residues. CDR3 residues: CASSVQETQYF.

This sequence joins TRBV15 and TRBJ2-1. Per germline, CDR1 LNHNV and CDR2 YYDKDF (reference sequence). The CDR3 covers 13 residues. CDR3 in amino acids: CATSRDLNNEQFF.

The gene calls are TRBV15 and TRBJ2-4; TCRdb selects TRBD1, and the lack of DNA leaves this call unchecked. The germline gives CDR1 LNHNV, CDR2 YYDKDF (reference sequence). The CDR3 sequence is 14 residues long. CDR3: CATSTLRDGNIQYF.

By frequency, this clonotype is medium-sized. The CDR3 here is CASSMVPYTGELFF. This chain links TRBV19 with TRBJ2-2. The CDR3 is made up of 14 amino acids. Germline V CDR1 and CDR2: LNHDA, SQIVND (reference sequence).

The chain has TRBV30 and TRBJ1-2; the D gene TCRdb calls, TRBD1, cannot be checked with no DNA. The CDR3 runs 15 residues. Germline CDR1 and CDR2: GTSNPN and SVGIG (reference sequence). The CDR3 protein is CALVRTGRSSGGYTF. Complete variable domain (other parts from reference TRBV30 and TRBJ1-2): SQTIHQWPATLVQPVGSPLSLECTVEGTSNPNLYWYRQAAGRGLQLLFYSVGIGQISSEVPQNLSASRPQDRQFILSSKKLLLSDSGFYLCALVRTGRSSGGYTFGSGTRLTVV.

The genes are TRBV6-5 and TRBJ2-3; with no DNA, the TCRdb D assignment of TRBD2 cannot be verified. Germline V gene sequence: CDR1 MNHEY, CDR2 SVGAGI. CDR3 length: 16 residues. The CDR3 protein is CASSSRDQDSTDTQYF.

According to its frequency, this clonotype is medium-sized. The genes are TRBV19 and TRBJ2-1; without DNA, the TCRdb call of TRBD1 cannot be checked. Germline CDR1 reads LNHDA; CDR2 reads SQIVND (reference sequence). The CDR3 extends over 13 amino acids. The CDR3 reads CASSYGQSNEQFF. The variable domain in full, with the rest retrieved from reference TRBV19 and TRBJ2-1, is DGGITQSPKYLFRKEGQNVTLSCEQNLNHDAMYWYRQDPGQGLRLIYYSQIVNDFQKGDIAEGYSVSREKKESFPLTVTSAQKNPTAFYLCASSYGQSNEQFFGPGTRLTVL.

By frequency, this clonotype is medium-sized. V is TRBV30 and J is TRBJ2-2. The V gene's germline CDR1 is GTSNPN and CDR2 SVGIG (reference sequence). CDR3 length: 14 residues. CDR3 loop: CAWSSATYTGELFF.